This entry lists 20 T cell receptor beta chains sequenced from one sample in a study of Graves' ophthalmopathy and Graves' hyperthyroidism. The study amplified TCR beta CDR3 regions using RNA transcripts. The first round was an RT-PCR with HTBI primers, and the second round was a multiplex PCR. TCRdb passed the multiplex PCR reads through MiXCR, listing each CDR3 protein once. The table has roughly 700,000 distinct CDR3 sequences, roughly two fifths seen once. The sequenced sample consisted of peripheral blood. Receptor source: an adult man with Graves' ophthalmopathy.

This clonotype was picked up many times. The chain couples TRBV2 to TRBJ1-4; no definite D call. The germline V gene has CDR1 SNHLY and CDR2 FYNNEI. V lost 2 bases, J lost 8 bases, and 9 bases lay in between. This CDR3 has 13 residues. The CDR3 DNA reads TGTGCCAGCAGTGAAAGGGTGGGGGAAAAACTGTTTTTT. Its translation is CASSERVGEKLFF.

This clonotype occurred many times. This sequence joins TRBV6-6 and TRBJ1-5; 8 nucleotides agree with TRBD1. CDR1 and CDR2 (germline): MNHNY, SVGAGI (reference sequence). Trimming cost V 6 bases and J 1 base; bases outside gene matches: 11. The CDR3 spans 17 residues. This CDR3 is CASRLSQGARSNQPQHF. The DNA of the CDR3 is TGTGCCAGCAGGCTAAGTCAGGGGGCGAGGAGCAATCAGCCCCAGCATTTT.

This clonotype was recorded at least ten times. CDR3 bases: TGCGCCAGCAACCCAAGACAGGGGGCGTCCTACGAGCAGTACTTC. It translates to CASNPRQGASYEQYF. The chain couples TRBV10-2 to TRBJ2-7, with TRBD1 matching over 10 bases. Germline V CDR1 and CDR2: WSHSY, SAAADI. The length of the CDR3 is 15 residues. Unmatched junction bases numbered 7, after V lost 7 bases and J lost 1 base.

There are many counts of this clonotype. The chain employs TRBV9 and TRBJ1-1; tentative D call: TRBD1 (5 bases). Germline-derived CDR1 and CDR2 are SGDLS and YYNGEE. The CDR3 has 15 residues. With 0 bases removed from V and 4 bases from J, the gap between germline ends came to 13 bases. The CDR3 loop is CASSVEGRGGTEAFF. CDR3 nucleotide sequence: TGTGCCAGCAGCGTAGAAGGAAGGGGAGGCACTGAAGCTTTCTTT. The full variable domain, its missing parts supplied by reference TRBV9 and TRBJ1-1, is DSGVTQTPKHLITATGQRVTLRCSPRSGDLSVYWYQQSLDQGLQFLIQYYNGEERAKGNILERFSAQQFPDLHSELNLSSLELGDSALYFCASSVEGRGGTEAFFGQGTRLTVV.

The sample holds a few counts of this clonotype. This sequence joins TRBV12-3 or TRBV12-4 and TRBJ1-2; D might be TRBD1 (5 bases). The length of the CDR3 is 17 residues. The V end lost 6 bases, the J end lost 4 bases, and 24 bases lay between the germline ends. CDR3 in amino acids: CASSPRGVRLGGYGYTF. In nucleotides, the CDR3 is TGTGCCAGCAGCCCCCGGGGGGTACGGCTGGGTGGCTATGGCTACACCTTC.

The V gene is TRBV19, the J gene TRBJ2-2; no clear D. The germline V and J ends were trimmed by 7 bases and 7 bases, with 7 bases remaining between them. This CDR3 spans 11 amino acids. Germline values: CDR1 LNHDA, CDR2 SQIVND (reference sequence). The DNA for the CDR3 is TGTGCCAGTACCTTGGACGGGGAGCTGTTTTTT. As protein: CASTLDGELFF.

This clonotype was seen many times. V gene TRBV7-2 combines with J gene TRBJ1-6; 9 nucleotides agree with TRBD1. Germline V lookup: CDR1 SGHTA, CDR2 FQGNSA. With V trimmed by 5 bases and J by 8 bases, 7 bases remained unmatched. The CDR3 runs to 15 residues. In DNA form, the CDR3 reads TGTGCCAGCAGCGCAGGGACAGGGTATCATTCACCCCTCCACTTT. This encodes CASSAGTGYHSPLHF.

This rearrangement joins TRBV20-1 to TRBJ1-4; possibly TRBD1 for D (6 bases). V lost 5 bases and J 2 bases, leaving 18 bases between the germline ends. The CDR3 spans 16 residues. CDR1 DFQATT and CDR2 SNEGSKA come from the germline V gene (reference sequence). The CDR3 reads CSASQGAGMTNEKLFF. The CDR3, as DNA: TGCAGTGCTTCACAGGGAGCGGGTATGACTAATGAAAAACTGTTTTTT.

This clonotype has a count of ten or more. The CDR3 nucleotides read TGCGCCAGCAGCGGTAGACAGGGTCAGAATCAGCCCCAGCATTTT. This encodes CASSGRQGQNQPQHF. The chain carries TRBV10-1 and TRBJ1-5; the match to TRBD1 covers 7 bases. CDR3 size: 15 residues. With V trimmed by 6 bases and J by 4 bases, 9 bases remained unmatched. The germline V gene encodes CDR1 WNHNN and CDR2 SYGVQD (reference sequence).

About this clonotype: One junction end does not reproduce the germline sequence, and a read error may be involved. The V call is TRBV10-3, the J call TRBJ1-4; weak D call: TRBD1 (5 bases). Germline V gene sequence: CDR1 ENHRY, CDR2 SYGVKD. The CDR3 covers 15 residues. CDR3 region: CASSLSAGGNEKLFF. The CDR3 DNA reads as TGTGCCAGCAGTTTATCCGCCGGGGGTAATGAAAAACTGTTTTTT.

The DNA for the CDR3 is TGTGCCAGCACCAGGAGGACTGAAGAGACCCAGTACTTC. As protein: CASTRRTEETQYF. The V gene is TRBV3-1, the J gene TRBJ2-5, with a tentative D call TRBD2 (5 bases). Germline CDR1 is LGHDT and CDR2 is YNNKEL (reference sequence). The CDR3 is 13 amino acids. V lost 7 bases, J lost 3 bases, and 12 bases lay in between.

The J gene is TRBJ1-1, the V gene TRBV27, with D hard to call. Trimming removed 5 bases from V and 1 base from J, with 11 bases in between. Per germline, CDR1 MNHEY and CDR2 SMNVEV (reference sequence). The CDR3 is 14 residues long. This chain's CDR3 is CASSVYQQNTEAFF. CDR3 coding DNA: TGTGCCAGCAGTGTCTATCAGCAGAACACTGAAGCTTTCTTT.

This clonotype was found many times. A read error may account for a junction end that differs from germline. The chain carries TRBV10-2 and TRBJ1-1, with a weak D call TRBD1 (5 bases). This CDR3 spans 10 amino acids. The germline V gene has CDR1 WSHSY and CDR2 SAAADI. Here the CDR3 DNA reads TGCGCCAGCCGTGACAGTGAAGCTTTCTTT. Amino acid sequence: CASRDSEAFF.

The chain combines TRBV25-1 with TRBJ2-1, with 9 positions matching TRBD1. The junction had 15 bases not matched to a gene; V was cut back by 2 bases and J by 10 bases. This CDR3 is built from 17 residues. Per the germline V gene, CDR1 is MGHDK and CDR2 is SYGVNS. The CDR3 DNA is TGTGCCAGCAGTGAAAGTAGCCTCGGGACAGGGCTTCGGGAGCAGTTCTTC. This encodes CASSESSLGTGLREQFF.

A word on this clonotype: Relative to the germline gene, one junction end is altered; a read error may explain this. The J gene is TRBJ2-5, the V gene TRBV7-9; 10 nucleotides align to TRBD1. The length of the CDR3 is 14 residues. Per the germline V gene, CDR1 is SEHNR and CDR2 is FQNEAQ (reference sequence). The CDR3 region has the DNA TGTGCCTGCAGCCGGACAGGGGGGACAGTGACCCAGTACTTC. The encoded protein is CACSRTGGTVTQYF. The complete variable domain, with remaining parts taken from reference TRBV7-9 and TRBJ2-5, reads DTGVSQNPRHKITKRGQNVTFRCDPISEHNRLYWYRQTLGQGPEFLTYFQNEAQLEKSRLLSDRFSAERPKGSFSTLEIQRTEQGDSAMYLCACSRTGGTVTQYFGPGTRLLVL.

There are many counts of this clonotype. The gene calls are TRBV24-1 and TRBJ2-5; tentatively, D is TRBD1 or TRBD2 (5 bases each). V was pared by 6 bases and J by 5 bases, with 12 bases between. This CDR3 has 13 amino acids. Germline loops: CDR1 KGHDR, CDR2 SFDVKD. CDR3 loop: CATSRREGETQYF. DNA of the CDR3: TGTGCCACCAGTAGACGAGAGGGGGAGACCCAGTACTTC.

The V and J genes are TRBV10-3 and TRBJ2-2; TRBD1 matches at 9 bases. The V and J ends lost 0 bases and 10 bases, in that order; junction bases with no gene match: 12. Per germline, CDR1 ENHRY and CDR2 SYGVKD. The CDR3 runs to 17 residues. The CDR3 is CAISESGQGSYAVELFF. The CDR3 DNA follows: TGTGCCATCAGTGAGTCGGGACAGGGTTCGTACGCGGTGGAGCTGTTTTTT.

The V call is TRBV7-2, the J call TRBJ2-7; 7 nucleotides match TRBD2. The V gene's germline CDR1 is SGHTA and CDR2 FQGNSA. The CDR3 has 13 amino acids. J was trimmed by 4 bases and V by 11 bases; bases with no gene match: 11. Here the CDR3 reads CASRISGVYEQYF. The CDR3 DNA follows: TGTGCCTCCAGGATCAGCGGGGTTTACGAGCAGTACTTC. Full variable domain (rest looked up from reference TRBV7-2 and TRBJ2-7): GAGVSQSPSNKVTEKGKDVELRCDPISGHTALYWYRQSLGQGLEFLIYFQGNSAPDKSGLPSDRFSAERTGGSVSTLTIQRTQQEDSAVYLCASRISGVYEQYFGPGTRLTVT.

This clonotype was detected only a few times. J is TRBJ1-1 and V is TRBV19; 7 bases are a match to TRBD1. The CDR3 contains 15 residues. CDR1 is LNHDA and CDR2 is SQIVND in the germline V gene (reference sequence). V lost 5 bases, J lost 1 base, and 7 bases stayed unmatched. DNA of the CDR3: TGTGCCAGTAGTTCCGACAGGGCCTCGAACACTGAAGCTTTCTTT. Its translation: CASSSDRASNTEAFF. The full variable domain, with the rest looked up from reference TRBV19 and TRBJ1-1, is DGGITQSPKYLFRKEGQNVTLSCEQNLNHDAMYWYRQDPGQGLRLIYYSQIVNDFQKGDIAEGYSVSREKKESFPLTVTSAQKNPTAFYLCASSSDRASNTEAFFGQGTRLTVV.

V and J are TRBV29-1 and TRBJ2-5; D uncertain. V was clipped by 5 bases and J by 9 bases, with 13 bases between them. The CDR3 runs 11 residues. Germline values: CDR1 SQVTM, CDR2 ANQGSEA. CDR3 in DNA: TGCAGCGTTCAACTCGGCGAGGCCCAGTACTTC. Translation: CSVQLGEAQYF.